Each of the 28 T cell receptor beta chains below was sequenced from the same sample in a study of shared clonotypes between healthy human individuals. Sequencing used immunoSEQ multiplex PCR; TCRdb keeps in-frame clones, though not all of them. The data show approximately 460,000 clones, over 60% seen once. The sample consisted of PBMCs. The receptors derive from a woman aged 40 to 49 in good health. Some clones in this sample may be carry-over from other donors' samples.

V gene TRBV18 combines with J gene TRBJ2-7, with D possibly being TRBD1 or TRBD2 (5 bases each). This CDR3 spans 13 amino acids. Germline V gives CDR1 KGHSH, CDR2 LQKENI. The V end was cut by 3 bases, the J end by 3 bases, with 9 bases between. CDR3 protein: CASSPGEVYEQYF. The CDR3 DNA sequence: TGTGCCAGCTCACCGGGGGAAGTCTACGAGCAGTACTTC.

The chain combines TRBV4-2 with TRBJ2-1, with a possible D match to TRBD2 (5 bases). Germline lookup yields CDR1 LGHNA and CDR2 YNFKEQ. Trimming shortened V by 0 bases and J by 6 bases, and 9 bases separated the two germline ends. The CDR3 has 14 amino acids. In DNA, the CDR3 is TGTGCCAGCAGCCAAGAGCGGGCGCTCAATGAGCAGTTCTTC. As protein: CASSQERALNEQFF.

The chain combines TRBV5-1 with TRBJ2-1; TRBD1 matches 9 bases. The CDR3 contains 15 residues. Germline CDR1 SGHRS, CDR2 YFSETQ. The V and J ends lost 0 bases and 6 bases, in that order; junction bases with no gene match: 4. DNA of the CDR3: TGCGCCAGCAGCTTGGCTGACAGGGGGTCCAATGAGCAGTTCTTC. This translates into CASSLADRGSNEQFF. The full variable domain, completed using reference TRBV5-1 and TRBJ2-1, is KAGVTQTPRYLIKTRGQQVTLSCSPISGHRSVSWYQQTPGQGLQFLFEYFSETQRNKGNFPGRFSGRQFSNSRSEMNVSTLELGDSALYLCASSLADRGSNEQFFGPGTRLTVL.

This clone appeared many times. Other DNA sequences in this sample translate to the same CDR3. The chain has TRBV2 and TRBJ2-5; TRBD2 matches 8 bases. The CDR3 is 15 residues long. V lost 6 bases to trimming and J lost 3 bases; unmatched junction nucleotides: 9. Germline V gene data show CDR1 as SNHLY and CDR2 as FYNNEI. CDR3 region: CASSGTSGAKETQYF. The CDR3 nucleotides read TGTGCCAGCAGCGGCACTAGCGGAGCCAAAGAGACCCAGTACTTC.

V is TRBV18 and J is TRBJ1-5; D might be TRBD1 (5 bases). The CDR3 spans 13 residues. With 2 bases removed from V and 9 bases from J, the gap between germline ends came to 11 bases. Germline CDR1 and CDR2: KGHSH and LQKENI. The CDR3 DNA reads TGTGCCAGCTCACCAAACGGGGGGTGGCCCCAGCATTTT. Translation: CASSPNGGWPQHF.

The chain employs TRBV6-1 and TRBJ1-5, with TRBD1 matching 8 bases. Germline V CDR1 and CDR2: MNHNS, SASEGT. V shed 2 bases and J 10 bases; nucleotides not matched to a gene: 13. This CDR3 contains 16 residues. This CDR3 reads CASSESTGTGSPPQHF. The CDR3 DNA reads TGTGCCAGCAGTGAATCTACTGGGACAGGATCGCCTCCCCAGCATTTT.

This chain uses TRBV5-4 with TRBJ2-5; the D is unclear. The CDR3 sequence is 14 residues long. With 0 bases removed from V and 1 base from J, the gap between germline ends came to 7 bases. Germline lookup yields CDR1 SGHNT and CDR2 YYREEE (reference sequence). CDR3 DNA sequence: TGTGCCAGCAGCTTGGTCCAAACCCAAGAGACCCAGTACTTC. Its translation: CASSLVQTQETQYF. The full variable domain, with the rest looked up from reference TRBV5-4 and TRBJ2-5, is ETGVTQSPTHLIKTRGQQVTLRCSSQSGHNTVSWYQQALGQGPQFIFQYYREEENGRGNFPPRFSGLQFPNYSSELNVNALELDDSALYLCASSLVQTQETQYFGPGTRLLVL.

This chain links TRBV4-1 with TRBJ2-2, with unresolved D. The CDR3 contains 14 residues. Trimming shortened V by 7 bases and J by 0 bases, and 9 bases separated the two germline ends. Germline V gene data show CDR1 as MGHRA and CDR2 as YSYEKL. In DNA, the CDR3 is TGCGCCAGCAAGCGTCTTCCGAACACCGGGGAGCTGTTTTTT. Translated, it gives CASKRLPNTGELFF.

V and J are TRBV2 and TRBJ1-5; 10 bases match TRBD1. CDR3 length: 15 amino acids. Germline V gives CDR1 SNHLY, CDR2 FYNNEI. Germline trimming cut 3 bases from V and 4 bases from J; bases unmatched to any gene: 3. This CDR3 reads CASSERTGGNQPQHF. CDR3 in DNA: TGTGCCAGCAGTGAGCGGACAGGGGGTAATCAGCCCCAGCATTTT.

V is TRBV4-1 and J is TRBJ1-5; TRBD1 agrees at 7 bases. V lost 1 base and J lost 4; bases outside the gene matches: 4. The germline V gene has CDR1 MGHRA and CDR2 YSYEKL. CDR3 length: 15 residues. CDR3 nucleotide sequence: TGCGCCAGCAGCCAAGGAGACAGGGTGAATCAGCCCCAGCATTTT. This translates into CASSQGDRVNQPQHF.

The CDR3 loop is CTSRPTGLAGGVNGNTQYF. CDR3 nucleotides: TGCACCAGCAGACCTACCGGACTAGCGGGAGGGGTCAACGGGAATACGCAGTATTTT. The rearrangement links TRBV1 to TRBJ2-3; TRBD2 is the table's D call, not checked against the DNA. TRBV1 is given as a pseudogene. CDR3 length: 19 amino acids.

The chain uses TRBV7-2 and TRBJ1-5, with 7 positions matching TRBD1. This CDR3 spans 15 amino acids. Germline V gene lookup returns CDR1 SGHTA and CDR2 FQGNSA. J was trimmed by 8 bases and V by 5 bases; bases with no gene match: 12. The CDR3 nucleotides are TGTGCCAGCAGCGACGGGACAGCCGGTCTGAAGCCCCAGCATTTT. Its translation is CASSDGTAGLKPQHF. Based on the CDR3 plus reference TRBV7-2 and TRBJ1-5, the full variable domain is GAGVSQSPSNKVTEKGKDVELRCDPISGHTALYWYRQSLGQGLEFLIYFQGNSAPDKSGLPSDRFSAERTGGSVSTLTIQRTQQEDSAVYLCASSDGTAGLKPQHFGDGTRLSIL.

The V gene is TRBV9, the J gene TRBJ2-2, with D possibly TRBD1 on 7 matching bases. The germline V and J ends were trimmed by 0 bases and 6 bases, with 15 bases remaining between them. Germline loops: CDR1 SGDLS, CDR2 YYNGEE. The CDR3 covers 16 residues. The CDR3 protein is CASSVETGRLAGELFF. CDR3 bases: TGTGCCAGCAGCGTAGAGACAGGGAGGTTGGCCGGGGAGCTGTTTTTT.

The gene calls are TRBV7-9 and TRBJ2-6; the match to TRBD1 covers 7 bases. CDR3 length: 15 amino acids. In germline, CDR1 is SEHNR, CDR2 FQNEAQ (reference sequence). The J segment lost 3 bases and the V segment lost 5 bases, leaving 4 bases of the junction unmatched. The chain's CDR3 is CASSLGTVGANVLTF. CDR3 nucleotides: TGTGCCAGCAGCCTAGGGACAGTTGGGGCCAACGTCCTGACTTTC.

As concerns this clone: It is likely a read error: a sequence one base away is far more abundant. The chain links TRBV29-1 to TRBJ1-2; the match to TRBD1 covers 7 bases. The CDR3 consists of 13 residues. V shed 8 bases and J 12 bases; nucleotides not matched to a gene: 18. Germline V gene data show CDR1 as SQVTM and CDR2 as ANQGSEA. The DNA for the CDR3 is TGCAGCTCTCGACTGAGGGGGCGCGGGGGCCACACCTTC. This gives the protein CSSRLRGRGGHTF.

The rearrangement uses TRBV5-6 and TRBJ2-5; possible D gene TRBD2, 5 bases. Trimming cost V 0 bases and J 1 base, with 10 bases left between them. Germline V gene lookup returns CDR1 SGHDT and CDR2 YYEEEE. The length of the CDR3 is 15 residues. CDR3 nucleotide sequence: TGTGCCAGCAGCTTGGCCCCAACTAGCCAAGAGACCCAGTACTTC. Translated, it gives CASSLAPTSQETQYF. Together with reference TRBV5-6 and TRBJ2-5, the CDR3 gives the full variable domain: DAGVTQSPTHLIKTRGQQVTLRCSPKSGHDTVSWYQQALGQGPQFIFQYYEEEERQRGNFPDRFSGHQFPNYSSELNVNALLLGDSALYLCASSLAPTSQETQYFGPGTRLLVL.

Remarks on this clone: This same CDR3 is encoded by further DNA sequences in the sample. The rearrangement joins TRBV2 to TRBJ1-5, with D possibly being TRBD1 (5 bases). CDR3 length: 14 residues. V lost 6 bases, J lost 4 bases, and 13 bases lay in between. The germline gives CDR1 SNHLY, CDR2 FYNNEI. The CDR3 here is CASSEAGGNQPQHF. The CDR3 bases are TGTGCCAGCAGCGAGGCGGGGGGGAATCAGCCCCAGCATTTT.

V and J are TRBV7-8 and TRBJ1-1, with unresolved D. The length of the CDR3 is 13 residues. V was shortened by 6 bases and J by 1 base, with 9 bases between the two germline ends. Germline CDR1 reads SGHVS; CDR2 reads FQNEAQ. DNA of the CDR3: TGTGCCAGCAGTCGTTTTGGGAACACTGAAGCTTTCTTT. Its translation is CASSRFGNTEAFF.

The chain uses TRBV6-6 and TRBJ2-7, with a tentative D call TRBD2 (6 bases). The CDR3 is made up of 14 amino acids. V dropped 5 bases and J dropped 0 bases, with 11 bases sitting between them. The germline V gene has CDR1 MNHNY and CDR2 SVGAGI (reference sequence). The CDR3 DNA is TGTGCCAGCAGTACTCCGGGAGCCTCCTACGAGCAGTACTTC. Encoded protein: CASSTPGASYEQYF.

Worth noting for this clone: Different DNA sequences within this sample yield the same CDR3. The V gene is TRBV2, the J gene TRBJ2-7; D not resolved. The CDR3 has 11 residues. Germline-derived CDR1 and CDR2 are SNHLY and FYNNEI. Trimming removed 2 bases at V and 2 bases at J, with 1 base between. Here the CDR3 reads CASSETYEQYF. The CDR3 nucleotides are TGTGCCAGCAGTGAAACCTACGAGCAGTACTTC.

With respect to this clone: A far larger clone is just one base off, so this is likely a read error. Other DNA sequences in the same sample also yield this CDR3. V gene TRBV30 combines with J gene TRBJ2-5, with D perhaps assigned TRBD1 or TRBD2 (5 bases each). Judging by the DNA end, TRBJ2-7 fits better; the J call may be wrong. This CDR3 comprises 16 residues. Germline lookup yields CDR1 GTSNPN and CDR2 SVGIG (reference sequence). This CDR3 reads CAWSVLKGQRAYEQYF. The CDR3 nucleotides read TGTGCCTGGAGCGTACTGAAGGGGCAGAGGGCCTACGAGCAGTACTTC.

The J gene is TRBJ2-7, the V gene TRBV7-2; unclear D gene. Per the germline V gene, CDR1 is SGHTA and CDR2 is FQGNSA. The V end lost 5 bases, the J end lost 4 bases, and 12 bases lay between the germline ends. The CDR3 extends over 13 amino acids. CDR3 sequence: CASSLSFAYEQYF. The CDR3 bases are TGTGCCAGCAGCCTTTCGTTCGCTTACGAGCAGTACTTC.

The CDR3 region is CAISAGTITDTQYF. CDR3 DNA: TGTGCCATCAGTGCCGGGACCATCACAGATACGCAGTATTTT. The V call is TRBV10-3, the J call TRBJ2-3; D could derive from TRBD1 or TRBD2 (5 bases each). Trimming took 4 bases from V and 2 from J, leaving 10 bases between them. CDR3 length: 14 amino acids. Germline CDR1 reads ENHRY; CDR2 reads SYGVKD.

The chain links TRBV9 to TRBJ1-2; TRBD1 agrees at 8 bases. Germline values: CDR1 SGDLS, CDR2 YYNGEE. This CDR3 has 14 residues. V gave up 3 bases and J gave up 3 bases; unmatched junction bases: 4. The CDR3 sequence: CASSAGGWDYGYTF. CDR3 coding DNA: TGTGCCAGCAGCGCAGGGGGCTGGGACTATGGCTACACCTTC.

This chain joins TRBV5-8 and TRBJ1-2; 8 bases fit TRBD1. The length of the CDR3 is 14 residues. V was clipped by 4 bases and J by 4 bases; unmatched bases: 6. From germline, CDR1 is SGHTS and CDR2 YDEGEE. CDR3 in amino acids: CASSLRTGLYGYTF. CDR3 DNA sequence: TGTGCCAGCAGCCTGCGGACAGGGCTCTATGGCTACACCTTC. The whole variable domain, filled in from reference TRBV5-8 and TRBJ1-2, reads EAGVTQSPTHLIKTRGQQATLRCSPISGHTSVYWYQQALGLGLQFLLWYDEGEERNRGNFPPRFSGRQFPNYSSELNVNALELEDSALYLCASSLRTGLYGYTFGSGTRLTVV.

In DNA, the CDR3 is TGTGCCAGCAGCTTATTGTGGGGTGGCTACGAGCAGTACTTC. Its translation is CASSLLWGGYEQYF. The chain couples TRBV11-2 to TRBJ2-7; D gene ambiguous. CDR1 and CDR2 from the germline V gene are SGHAT and FQNNGV. The V gene lost 2 bases and the J gene lost 3 bases, with 11 bases spanning the gap. This CDR3 comprises 14 residues.

The chain has TRBV2 and TRBJ2-4; perhaps TRBD2 as D (5 bases). CDR1 and CDR2 from the germline V gene are SNHLY and FYNNEI. Trimming removed 3 bases from V and 9 bases from J, with 18 bases in between. The CDR3 contains 15 residues. The CDR3 bases are TGTGCCAGCAGTGACTTGCAGCCAGGACTGGGCATTCAGTACTTC. It is translated as CASSDLQPGLGIQYF.

The J gene is TRBJ2-7, the V gene TRBV6-6; 11 positions match TRBD2. The CDR3 loop spans 16 amino acids. With 6 bases clipped from V and 6 bases from J, the junction kept 13 bases outside the gene matches. CDR1 is MNHNY, CDR2 SVGAGI, per germline (reference sequence). CDR3 region: CASSRGVAGGFVEQYF. DNA for the CDR3: TGTGCCAGCAGCCGTGGGGTAGCGGGAGGGTTTGTCGAGCAGTACTTC.